What follows are 15 T cell receptor beta chains derived from one specimen sequenced in a study of T cells in Graves' hyperthyroidism and ophthalmopathy. Regions amplified from RNA transcripts were the TCR beta CDR3 regions. First-round RT-PCR of the TCR CDR3 relied on the HTBI primer set. TCRdb processed the multiplex PCR reads anew with MiXCR; each CDR3 protein has one entry. The sample has approximately 300,000 distinct CDR3 sequences, around 20% seen once; the top ten hold under 40%. Sequencing was performed on blood. The receptors come from a man aged 50 to 60 with Graves' ophthalmopathy.

The chain has TRBV12-3 or TRBV12-4 and TRBJ1-1, with 9 positions matching TRBD1. Trimming removed 5 bases from V and 0 bases from J; junction bases left unmatched: 4. The CDR3 spans 15 residues. In DNA, the CDR3 is TGTGCCAGCAGTGGACAGGGGACCATGAACACTGAAGCTTTCTTT. As protein: CASSGQGTMNTEAFF.

The chain is built from TRBV7-9 and TRBJ2-1, with 7 bases that match TRBD1. J gave up 9 bases and V 7 bases, and 9 bases lay outside the gene matches. The CDR3 runs to 13 residues. Germline assignment: CDR1 SEHNR and CDR2 FQNEAQ (reference sequence). The CDR3 bases are TGTGCCAGCACCGCAACAGGGGACAGTGAGCAGTTCTTC. Translation gives CASTATGDSEQFF.

A few counts support this clonotype. CDR3 sequence reads: CASSPSGTPYNEQFF. In DNA form, the CDR3 reads TGTGCCAGCAGCCCTAGCGGGACCCCATACAATGAGCAGTTCTTC. The rearrangement joins TRBV25-1 to TRBJ2-1; 9 positions match TRBD2. Germline V gene sequence: CDR1 MGHDK, CDR2 SYGVNS. The CDR3 is made up of 15 amino acids. J gave up 4 bases and V 6 bases, and 7 bases lay outside the gene matches.

The chain combines TRBV5-1 with TRBJ2-1; 10 positions match TRBD2. The ends lost 2 bases at V and 4 bases at J; junction bases unmatched: 3. CDR1 and CDR2 (germline): SGHRS, YFSETQ. The CDR3 contains 15 residues. CDR3 amino acids: CASSFGLADYNEQFF. For the CDR3, the DNA is TGCGCCAGCAGCTTCGGACTAGCGGATTACAATGAGCAGTTCTTC.

This clonotype occurred a few times. The chain is built from TRBV19 and TRBJ2-1; no clear D. Between the trimmed V and J ends, which lost 1 base and 3 bases, there was a span of 4 bases. Germline values: CDR1 LNHDA, CDR2 SQIVND (reference sequence). The CDR3 sequence is 13 residues long. The CDR3 loop reads CASSIGDYNEQFF. The CDR3 nucleotides are TGTGCCAGTAGTATAGGTGACTACAATGAGCAGTTCTTC.

The chain joins TRBV5-1 to TRBJ2-2; no clear D. Germline V gene data show CDR1 as SGHRS and CDR2 as YFSETQ. V lost 4 bases and J 5 bases, leaving 6 bases between the germline ends. The CDR3 sequence is 12 residues long. The DNA of the CDR3 is TGCGCCAGCAGCGCCTTAACCGGGGAGCTGTTTTTT. Its protein product is CASSALTGELFF. Full variable domain (missing parts from reference TRBV5-1 and TRBJ2-2): KAGVTQTPRYLIKTRGQQVTLSCSPISGHRSVSWYQQTPGQGLQFLFEYFSETQRNKGNFPGRFSGRQFSNSRSEMNVSTLELGDSALYLCASSALTGELFFGEGSRLTVL.

CDR3 in DNA: TGTGCCAGCAGTCGATCACAGGGTGAAGCTTTCTTT. This encodes CASSRSQGEAFF. This chain joins TRBV12-3 or TRBV12-4 and TRBJ1-1; D possibly corresponds to TRBD1 (6 bases). V lost 5 bases to trimming and J lost 7 bases, with 11 bases between them. The CDR3 runs 12 residues.

This clonotype was observed a single time. A much larger clone differs from this one at a single base, so this may be a read error. J is TRBJ2-2 and V is TRBV5-1; 9 bases align to TRBD1. Germline V CDR1 and CDR2: SGHRS, YFSETQ. The CDR3 is 14 residues long. V gave up 4 bases and J gave up 6 bases; unmatched junction bases: 4. CDR3 sequence: CASSGTGPAGELFF. CDR3 in DNA: TGCGCCAGCAGCGGGACAGGGCCCGCCGGGGAGCTGTTTTTT. Looking up the rest from reference TRBV5-1 and TRBJ2-2 gives the full variable domain: KAGVTQTPRYLIKTRGQQVTLSCSPISGHRSVSWYQQTPGQGLQFLFEYFSETQRNKGNFPGRFSGRQFSNSRSEMNVSTLELGDSALYLCASSGTGPAGELFFGEGSRLTVL.

The table lists this clonotype with many counts. The chain uses TRBV28 and TRBJ2-7; D remains unclear. Trimming stripped 2 bases from V and 3 bases from J, with 8 bases between. This CDR3 spans 13 amino acids. Germline V lookup: CDR1 MDHEN, CDR2 SYDVKM. CDR3 protein: CASSLMPGYEQYF. CDR3 DNA sequence: TGTGCCAGCAGTTTAATGCCGGGCTACGAGCAGTACTTC. The entire variable domain, with the rest obtained from reference TRBV28 and TRBJ2-7, is as follows: DVKVTQSSRYLVKRTGEKVFLECVQDMDHENMFWYRQDPGLGLRLIYFSYDVKMKEKGDIPEGYSVSREKKERFSLILESASTNQTSMYLCASSLMPGYEQYFGPGTRLTVT.

The sample holds many counts of this clonotype. J is TRBJ2-1 and V is TRBV12-3 or TRBV12-4; D not resolved. V lost 3 bases and J 4 bases, leaving 4 bases between the germline ends. CDR3 length: 12 residues. CDR3 DNA sequence: TGTGCCAGCAGTTTTCTATACAATGAGCAGTTCTTC. The encoded protein is CASSFLYNEQFF.

The rearrangement joins TRBV5-4 to TRBJ2-7; D is possibly TRBD2 (8 bases). In germline, CDR1 is SGHNT, CDR2 YYREEE (reference sequence). Trimming cost V 2 bases and J 0 bases, with 27 bases left between them. The CDR3 sequence is 20 residues long. The CDR3 DNA reads TGTGCCAGCAGCTTAGGGGGTAGGGGGCTAGCGGGCGCCAGCTCCTACGAGCAGTACTTC. Translating it yields CASSLGGRGLAGASSYEQYF. Looking up the rest from reference TRBV5-4 and TRBJ2-7 gives the full variable domain: ETGVTQSPTHLIKTRGQQVTLRCSSQSGHNTVSWYQQALGQGPQFIFQYYREEENGRGNFPPRFSGLQFPNYSSELNVNALELDDSALYLCASSLGGRGLAGASSYEQYFGPGTRLTVT.

The chain recombines TRBV5-1 with TRBJ1-6, with D perhaps TRBD1 (5 bases). Trimming cost V 0 bases and J 0 bases, with 10 bases left between them. This CDR3 region has 17 residues. Germline V gene data show CDR1 as SGHRS and CDR2 as YFSETQ. Here the CDR3 DNA reads TGCGCCAGCAGCTTGGGACAGCAGAGCTCCTATAATTCACCCCTCCACTTT. It translates to CASSLGQQSSYNSPLHF. The full variable domain, its missing parts supplied by reference TRBV5-1 and TRBJ1-6, is KAGVTQTPRYLIKTRGQQVTLSCSPISGHRSVSWYQQTPGQGLQFLFEYFSETQRNKGNFPGRFSGRQFSNSRSEMNVSTLELGDSALYLCASSLGQQSSYNSPLHFGNGTRLTVT.

The V call is TRBV6-5, the J call TRBJ1-6; TRBD1 aligns across 7 bases. After removal of 0 bases from V and 10 bases from J, the junction contained 3 bases not matched to a gene. Germline V CDR1 and CDR2: MNHEY, SVGAGI. The CDR3 runs 14 residues. The CDR3 region is CASSYSQGRSPLHF. The CDR3 DNA follows: TGTGCCAGCAGTTACTCACAGGGGCGCTCACCCCTCCACTTT.

The chain carries TRBV6-1 and TRBJ2-3; D perhaps matches TRBD2 (6 bases). Germline V CDR1 and CDR2: MNHNS, SASEGT. The CDR3 contains 16 residues. Deletions cut 3 bases from V and 3 bases from J, with 16 bases between. In DNA form, the CDR3 reads TGTGCCAGCAGTGATAGGAGGGGCAAGGCTACAGATACGCAGTATTTT. Its translation is CASSDRRGKATDTQYF.

This clonotype was detected many times. The chain is built from TRBV7-8 and TRBJ2-7; the match to TRBD2 covers 7 bases. Germline CDR1 and CDR2: SGHVS and FQNEAQ. The CDR3 sequence is 15 residues long. V gave up 5 bases and J gave up 4 bases; unmatched junction bases: 11. The CDR3: CASSLGAGAAYEQYF. In DNA, the CDR3 is TGTGCCAGCAGCCTAGGGGCGGGAGCTGCATACGAGCAGTACTTC.